The clone carrying this T cell receptor beta chain appeared a few times. In the original workflow: Cell counts per sample came from amplifying reference gene primers. Data came from immunoSEQ multiplex PCR; TCRdb stores just in-frame clones and leaves some out. For V, J and clone size, that table is used; D and trimming come from the DNA. The data show 95,000 or so clones, about 80% seen once. This entry comes from a study of blood T cell repertoires in COVID-19. Study-level information: Nucleic acid was either cDNA or gDNA, and it came from T cells, B-cell-depleted T cells, or PBMCs.

The CDR3 runs 14 residues. CDR1 and CDR2 (germline): MNHEY, SMNVEV (reference sequence). V lost 5 bases and J lost 7, with 15 bases in between. The V and J genes are TRBV27 and TRBJ1-5; tentative D call: TRBD1 (6 bases). Sequencing was carried out using peripheral blood. The TCR originated in a human donor in a cohort sampled during active COVID-19. The CDR3 sequence is CASSQNRDGQPQHF. The CDR3 nucleotides are TGTGCCAGCAGTCAAAACAGGGATGGCCAGCCCCAGCATTTT.